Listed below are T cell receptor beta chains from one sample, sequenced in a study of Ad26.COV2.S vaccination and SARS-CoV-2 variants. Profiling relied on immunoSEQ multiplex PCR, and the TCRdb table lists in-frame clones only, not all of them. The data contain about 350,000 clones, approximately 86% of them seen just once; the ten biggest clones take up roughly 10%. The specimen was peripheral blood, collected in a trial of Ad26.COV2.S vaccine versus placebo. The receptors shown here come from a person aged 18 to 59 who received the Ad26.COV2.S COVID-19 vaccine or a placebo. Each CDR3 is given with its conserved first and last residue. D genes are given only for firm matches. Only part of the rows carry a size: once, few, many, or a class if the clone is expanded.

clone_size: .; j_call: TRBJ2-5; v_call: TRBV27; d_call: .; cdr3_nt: TGTGCCAGCAGTTTATTTCCGGGAAACCAAGAGACCCAGTACTTC; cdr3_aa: CASSLFPGNQETQYF
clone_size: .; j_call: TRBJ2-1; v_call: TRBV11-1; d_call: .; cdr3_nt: TGTGCCAGCAGCTTATCCGGTACTTACAATGAGCAGTTCTTC; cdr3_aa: CASSLSGTYNEQFF
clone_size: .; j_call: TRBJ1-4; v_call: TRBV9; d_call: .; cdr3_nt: TGTGCCAGCACGGCCGAGGCAACTAATGAAAAACTGTTTTTT; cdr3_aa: CASTAEATNEKLFF
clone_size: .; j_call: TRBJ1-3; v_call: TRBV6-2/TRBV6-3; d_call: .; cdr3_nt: TGTGCCAGCAGTTCTCTCCCGGGACATAACTCTGGAAACACCATATATTTT; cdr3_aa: CASSSLPGHNSGNTIYF
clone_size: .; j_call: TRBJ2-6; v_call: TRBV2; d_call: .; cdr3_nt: TGTGCCAGCACCGATGTTGGGACCCCTGGGGCCAACGTCCTGACTTTC; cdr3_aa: CASTDVGTPGANVLTF
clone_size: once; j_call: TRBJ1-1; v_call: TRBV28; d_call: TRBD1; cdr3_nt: TGTGCCACTACCCGGGACAGGAACACTGAAGCTTTCTTT; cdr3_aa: CATTRDRNTEAFF
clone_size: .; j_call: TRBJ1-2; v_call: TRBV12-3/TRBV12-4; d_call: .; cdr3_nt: TGTGCCAGCAGTTTAAAGACAGACTATGGCTACACCTTC; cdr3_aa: CASSLKTDYGYTF
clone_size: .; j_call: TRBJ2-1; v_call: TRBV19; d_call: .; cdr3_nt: TGTGCCAGTAGTATGGAAGGGTGGAATGAGCAGTTCTTC; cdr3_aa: CASSMEGWNEQFF
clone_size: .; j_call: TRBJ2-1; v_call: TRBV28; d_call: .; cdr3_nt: TGTGCCAGCAGTTTGCAGGGCTCCTACAATGAGCAGTTCTTC; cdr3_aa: CASSLQGSYNEQFF
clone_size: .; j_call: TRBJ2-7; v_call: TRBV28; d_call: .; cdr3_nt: TGTGCCAGCAGCCGCCCCCCAGTCTACGAGCAGTACTTC; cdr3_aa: CASSRPPVYEQYF
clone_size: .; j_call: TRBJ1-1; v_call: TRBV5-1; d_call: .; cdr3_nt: TGCGCCAGCAGCAAGGACGGGAAGGGCACTGAAGCTTTCTTT; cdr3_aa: CASSKDGKGTEAFF
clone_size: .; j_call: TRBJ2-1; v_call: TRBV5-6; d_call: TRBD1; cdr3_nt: TGTGCCAGCAGCACGGGACAGAAGAAGTTCTTC; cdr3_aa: CASSTGQKKFF
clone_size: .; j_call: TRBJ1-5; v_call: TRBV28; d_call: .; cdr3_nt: TGTGCCAGCAGCGGGGGCAATCAGCCCCAGCATTTT; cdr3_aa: CASSGGNQPQHF
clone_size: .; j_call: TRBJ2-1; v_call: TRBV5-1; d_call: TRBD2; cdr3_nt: TGCGCCAGCAACCCCGGACTAGCAAGGGGAGCCGAGCAGTTCTTC; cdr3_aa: CASNPGLARGAEQFF
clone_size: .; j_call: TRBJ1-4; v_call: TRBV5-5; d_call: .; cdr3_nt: TGTGCCAGCAGCTTGGGAAGCGGTCAAGAAAAACTGTTTTTT; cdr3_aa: CASSLGSGQEKLFF
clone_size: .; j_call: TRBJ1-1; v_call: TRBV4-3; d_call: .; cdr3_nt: TGCGCCAGCAGCCTAAGTAGGGGGGGGAACACTGAAGCTTTCTTT; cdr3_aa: CASSLSRGGNTEAFF
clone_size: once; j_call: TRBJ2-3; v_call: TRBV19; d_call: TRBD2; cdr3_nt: TGTGCCAGTAGTATACTAGCGGGGGGAACAGATACGCAGTATTTT; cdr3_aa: CASSILAGGTDTQYF
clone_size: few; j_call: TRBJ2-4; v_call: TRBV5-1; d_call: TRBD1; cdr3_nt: TGCGCCAGCAGCGCTGACAGGGGGGACATTCAGTACTTC; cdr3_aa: CASSADRGDIQYF
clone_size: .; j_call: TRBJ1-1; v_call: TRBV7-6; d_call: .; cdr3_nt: TGTGCCAGCAGCTCTCTCAGGTCTACTGAAGCTTTCTTT; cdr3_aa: CASSSLRSTEAFF
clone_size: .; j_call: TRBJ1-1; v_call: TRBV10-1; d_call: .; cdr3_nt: TGCGCCAGGGAGGGAAAAGAGAACACTGAAGCTTTCTTT; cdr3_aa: CAREGKENTEAFF
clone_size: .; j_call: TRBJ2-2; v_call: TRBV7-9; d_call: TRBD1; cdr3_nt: TGTGCCAGCAGCGTCTCCGGGACAGGGCGAACCGGGGAGCTGTTTTTT; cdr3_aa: CASSVSGTGRTGELFF
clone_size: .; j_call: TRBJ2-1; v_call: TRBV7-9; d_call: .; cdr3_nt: TGTGCCAGCAGCTTAGCGGTCAATGAGCAGTTCTTC; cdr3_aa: CASSLAVNEQFF
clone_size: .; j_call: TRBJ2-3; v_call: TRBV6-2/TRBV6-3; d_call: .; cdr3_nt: TGTGCCAGCAGTAGGGGTCCTGAGACAGATACGCAGTATTTT; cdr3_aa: CASSRGPETDTQYF
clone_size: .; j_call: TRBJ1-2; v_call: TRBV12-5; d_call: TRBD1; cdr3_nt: TGTGCTAGTGGCTTTGCGGGACAGGGCCTTACAACCTATCCTAACTATGGCTACACCTTC; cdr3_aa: CASGFAGQGLTTYPNYGYTF
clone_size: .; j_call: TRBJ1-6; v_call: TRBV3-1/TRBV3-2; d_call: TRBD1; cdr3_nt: TGTGCCAGCAGCCCAACAGGGGGCGATTCACCCCTCCACTTT; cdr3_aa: CASSPTGGDSPLHF
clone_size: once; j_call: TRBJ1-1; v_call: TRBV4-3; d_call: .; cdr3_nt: TGCGCCAGCAGCCAAGATCTTATGAGAAGAACTGAAGCTTTCTTT; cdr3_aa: CASSQDLMRRTEAFF
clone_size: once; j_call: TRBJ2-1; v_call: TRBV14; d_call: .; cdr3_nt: TGTGCCAGCAGCCAAGATAGGGGGGGACCCTACAATGAGCAGTTCTTC; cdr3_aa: CASSQDRGGPYNEQFF
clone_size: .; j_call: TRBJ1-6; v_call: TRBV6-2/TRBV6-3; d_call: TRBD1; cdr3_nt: TGTGCCAGCAGTTACTCGACCGGACAGGGGCTCGCTGGGGCAGCACCCCTCCACTTT; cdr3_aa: CASSYSTGQGLAGAAPLHF
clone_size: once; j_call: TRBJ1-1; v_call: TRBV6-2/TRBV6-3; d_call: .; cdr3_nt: TGTGCCAGCAGTTACTCAAGAGGGGCCACTGAAGCTTTCTTT; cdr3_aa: CASSYSRGATEAFF
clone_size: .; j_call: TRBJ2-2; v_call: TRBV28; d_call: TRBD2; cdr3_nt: TGTGCCAGCGGCTCTAGCGGGGGGGCCGTGACCGGGGAGCTGTTTTTT; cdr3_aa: CASGSSGGAVTGELFF
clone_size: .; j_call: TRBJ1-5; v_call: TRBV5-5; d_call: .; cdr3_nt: TGTGCCAGCAGCTCCCGGGACCTGGGGCAGCCCCAGCATTTT; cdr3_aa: CASSSRDLGQPQHF
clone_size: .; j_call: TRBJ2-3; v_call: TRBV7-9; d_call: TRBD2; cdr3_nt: TGTGCCAGCAGCTCACCGGGGGGGACAGATACGCAGTATTTT; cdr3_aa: CASSSPGGTDTQYF
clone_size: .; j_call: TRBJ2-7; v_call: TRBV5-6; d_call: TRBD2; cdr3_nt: TGTGCCAGCAGCTTGGGTAGCGGGGGCTACGAGCAGTACTTC; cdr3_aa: CASSLGSGGYEQYF
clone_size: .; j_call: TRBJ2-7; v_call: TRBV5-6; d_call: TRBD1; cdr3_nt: TGTGCCAGCAGCACCGGTTCCGGGACAGGGGTCTACGAGCAGTACTTC; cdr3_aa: CASSTGSGTGVYEQYF
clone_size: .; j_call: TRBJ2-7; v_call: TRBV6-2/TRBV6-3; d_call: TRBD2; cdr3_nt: TGTGCCAGCAGTTCCCTATTACCGACTAGCCTTACCGCCTACGAGCAGTACTTC; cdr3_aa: CASSSLLPTSLTAYEQYF